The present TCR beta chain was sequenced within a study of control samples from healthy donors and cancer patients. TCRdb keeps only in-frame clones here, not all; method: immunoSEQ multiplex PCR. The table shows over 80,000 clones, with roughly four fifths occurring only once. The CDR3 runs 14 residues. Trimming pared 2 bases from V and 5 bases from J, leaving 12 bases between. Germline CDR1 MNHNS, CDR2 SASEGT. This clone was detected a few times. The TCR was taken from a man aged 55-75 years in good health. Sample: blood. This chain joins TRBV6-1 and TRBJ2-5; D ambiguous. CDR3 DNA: TGTGCCAGCAGTGAATCTGGGGAAGTGGAGACCCAGTACTTC. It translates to CASSESGEVETQYF.